The present T cell receptor beta chain was sequenced within a study of beta chain features in type 1 diabetes. The CDR3 has 16 residues. Germline V gene lookup returns CDR1 LGHNA and CDR2 YSLEER. The V gene lost 0 bases and the J gene lost 1 base, with 12 bases spanning the gap. There was one heparinised blood draw per donor, averaging around 100 mL. Expressed TCRB transcripts were sequenced, since all the RNA that had been isolated was reverse transcribed. The method was immunoSEQ multiplex PCR; TCRdb's version includes in-frame clones alone and lacks a portion of them. The sample has 400,000 to 600,000 clones; roughly 31% are singletons. Study observations and caveats: Relative to healthy donors, patients appeared to have naive, central memory and Treg TCRB repertoires that were more similar.

Regarding this clone: The target antigen is unknown.

The origin of this receptor is a man younger than 30 in good health. V and J are TRBV4-3 and TRBJ1-2; D is unclear. Input material: naive CD4+ T cells from blood. This CDR3 reads CASSQDLGEINYGYTF. CDR3 coding DNA: TGCGCCAGCAGCCAAGATCTTGGGGAGATTAACTATGGCTACACCTTC.